One sample yielded the 21 T cell receptor beta chains listed below, sequenced in a study of blood T cell repertoires in COVID-19 (dated by TCRdb to 2018 to 2020). The method behind the library was the immunoSEQ multiplex PCR assay. Entries here come from immuneACCESS through TCRdb and include only in-frame sequences with V and J called. Some clones fail to appear in such tables; in the studies checked, an unresolved V gene covers under half of the shortfall, and the cause of the remainder is unknown. A total of under 150,000 clones appear in this sample, 80% to 90% of them only once. The ten biggest clones cover approximately 3.6% of the sample. Sequencing used peripheral blood. All receptors derive from a man between 40 and 49 years old with acute or convalescent COVID-19.

CDR3 DNA sequence: TGCAGTGCTAGTCCCTTTTCTGGGGCCAACGTCCTGACTTTC. This translates into CSASPFSGANVLTF. The chain couples TRBV20-1 to TRBJ2-6, with unresolved D. Germline loops: CDR1 DFQATT, CDR2 SNEGSKA (reference sequence). The length of the CDR3 is 14 residues. V was cut by 3 bases and J by 1 base, with 7 bases left in between.

This clone was detected once. The rearrangement links TRBV3-1 (or the pseudogene TRBV3-2) to TRBJ2-3; D ambiguous. The CDR3 extends over 17 amino acids. CDR1 is LGHDT, CDR2 YNNKEL, per germline (reference sequence). V was trimmed by 0 bases and J by 2 bases, leaving 15 bases between them. CDR3 nucleotides: TGTGCCAGCAGCCAAGAAACCGGGTTTTCCCTCACAGATACGCAGTATTTT. It translates to CASSQETGFSLTDTQYF.

The chain recombines TRBV5-5 with TRBJ1-3, with D maybe TRBD1 (6 bases). V was cut by 3 bases and J by 0 bases, with 10 bases left in between. The length of the CDR3 is 15 residues. CDR1 is SGHKS and CDR2 is YYEKEE in the germline V gene (reference sequence). The CDR3 coding sequence is TGTGCCAGCAGCTACGGACAGCACTCTGGAAACACCATATATTTT. Translation: CASSYGQHSGNTIYF.

The chain links TRBV9 to TRBJ2-3; TRBD2 agrees at 11 bases. The length of the CDR3 is 17 residues. V gave up 0 bases and J gave up 6 bases; unmatched junction bases: 9. Germline CDR1 is SGDLS and CDR2 is YYNGEE. This chain's CDR3 is CASSVGLAGRGWDTQYF. The CDR3 bases are TGTGCCAGCAGCGTAGGACTAGCGGGAAGGGGGTGGGATACGCAGTATTTT.

The J gene is TRBJ2-1, the V gene TRBV7-3; the match to TRBD2 covers 11 bases. From germline, CDR1 is SGHTA and CDR2 FQGTGA. This CDR3 is built from 16 residues. The V segment lost 5 bases and the J segment 8 bases; nucleotides outside the gene matches: 11. The CDR3 sequence is CASSAESSGGAHEQFF. CDR3 coding DNA: TGTGCCAGCAGCGCGGAGAGTAGCGGGGGGGCACATGAGCAGTTCTTC. Based on the CDR3 plus reference TRBV7-3 and TRBJ2-1, the full variable domain is GAGVSQTPSNKVTEKGKYVELRCDPISGHTALYWYRQSLGQGPEFLIYFQGTGAADDSGLPNDRFFAVRPEGSVSTLKIQRTERGDSAVYLCASSAESSGGAHEQFFGPGTRLTVL.

V gene TRBV12-5 combines with J gene TRBJ2-6, with D maybe TRBD1 (6 bases). Trimming pared 5 bases from V and 1 base from J, leaving 6 bases between. Looked up from germline, CDR1 is LGHNT and CDR2 is FRNRAP. CDR3 length: 14 amino acids. The CDR3 DNA is TGTGCTAGTGGTACAGGGTCTGGGGCCAACGTCCTGACTTTC. Translating gives CASGTGSGANVLTF.

The chain is built from TRBV15 and TRBJ2-5; weak D call: TRBD2 (6 bases). CDR3 size: 15 residues. V gave up 0 bases and J gave up 3 bases, with 11 bases separating them. The V gene's germline CDR1 is LNHNV and CDR2 YYDKDF (reference sequence). The CDR3 protein is CATSRDRSGEETQYF. CDR3 in DNA: TGTGCCACCAGCAGAGATCGGTCGGGGGAAGAGACCCAGTACTTC. The complete variable domain, with remaining parts taken from reference TRBV15 and TRBJ2-5, reads DAMVIQNPRYQVTQFGKPVTLSCSQTLNHNVMYWYQQKSSQAPKLLFHYYDKDFNNEADTPDNFQSRRPNTSFCFLDIRSPGLGDTAMYLCATSRDRSGEETQYFGPGTRLLVL.

The J gene is TRBJ2-7, the V gene TRBV5-1; TRBD1 matches 9 bases. Germline CDR1 and CDR2: SGHRS and YFSETQ. With 4 bases clipped from V and 2 bases from J, the junction kept 4 bases outside the gene matches. The CDR3 is 14 residues long. The CDR3 coding sequence is TGCGCCAGCAGCACGGGACAGGGACCCTACGAGCAGTACTTC. Translation gives CASSTGQGPYEQYF.

The V gene is TRBV6-2 or TRBV6-3, the J gene TRBJ2-3, with TRBD1 as a possible D gene (5 bases). From germline, CDR1 is MNHEY and CDR2 SVGEGT. Trimming pared 2 bases from V and 6 bases from J, leaving 21 bases between. The CDR3 runs to 17 residues. CDR3 protein: CASSYPNARDFRDTQYF. The CDR3 region has the DNA TGTGCCAGCAGTTACCCGAACGCCAGGGATTTTCGGGATACGCAGTATTTT.

V is TRBV19 and J is TRBJ2-3; 8 bases are a match to TRBD2. Germline CDR1 is LNHDA and CDR2 is SQIVND (reference sequence). Trimming took 4 bases from V and 3 from J; bases not matched to a gene: 15. This CDR3 comprises 18 residues. The CDR3 DNA is TGTGCCAGTAGTACGGGGCAGGGCGGGGGGATGATGACAGATACGCAGTATTTT. Translating gives CASSTGQGGGMMTDTQYF.

This clone has a handful of counts. The V gene is TRBV10-3, the J gene TRBJ1-2, with a tentative D call TRBD1 (5 bases). Germline CDR1 ENHRY, CDR2 SYGVKD. The V gene lost 3 bases and the J gene lost 5 bases, with 28 bases spanning the gap. The CDR3 is 19 amino acids. This CDR3 reads CAISDGRSTVREIPYGYTF. DNA of the CDR3: TGTGCCATCAGTGACGGGAGAAGCACGGTCAGGGAAATTCCGTATGGCTACACCTTC.

The CDR3 region is CASRPATGSTAVGYTF. For the CDR3, the DNA is TGTGCCAGCAGGCCAGCGACAGGTTCAACTGCTGTTGGCTACACCTTC. The chain combines TRBV27 with TRBJ1-2; possible D gene TRBD1, 6 bases. V was pared by 6 bases and J by 7 bases, with 24 bases between. CDR3 length equals 16 residues. Germline loops: CDR1 MNHEY, CDR2 SMNVEV (reference sequence).

The V gene is TRBV5-6, the J gene TRBJ1-4; D is unclear. The CDR3 length is 14 residues. From germline, CDR1 is SGHDT and CDR2 YYEEEE. The V end was cut by 4 bases, the J end by 7 bases, with 14 bases between. The DNA of the CDR3 is TGTGCCAGCAGCCGGGTCGGGGATGGTGAAAAACTGTTTTTT. Amino acids: CASSRVGDGEKLFF. Drawing the rest from reference TRBV5-6 and TRBJ1-4, the complete variable domain is DAGVTQSPTHLIKTRGQQVTLRCSPKSGHDTVSWYQQALGQGPQFIFQYYEEEERQRGNFPDRFSGHQFPNYSSELNVNALLLGDSALYLCASSRVGDGEKLFFGSGTQLSVL.

The rearrangement uses TRBV7-2 and TRBJ2-2, with 8 bases aligning to TRBD2. Germline lookup yields CDR1 SGHTA and CDR2 FQGNSA. J was trimmed by 4 bases and V by 5 bases; bases with no gene match: 6. The CDR3 extends over 15 amino acids. CDR3 in amino acids: CASSPWAGGTGELFF. The CDR3 nucleotides read TGTGCCAGCAGCCCGTGGGCGGGGGGCACCGGGGAGCTGTTTTTT.

The chain combines TRBV6-4 with TRBJ2-1; possibly TRBD1 for D (8 bases). Trimming took off 3 bases at V and 0 bases at J, with 12 bases between the two ends. The CDR3 extends over 16 amino acids. CDR1 MRHNA and CDR2 SNTAGT come from the germline V gene. In nucleotides, the CDR3 is TGTGCCAGCAGTGAACAGGGGGGGAGCTCCTACAATGAGCAGTTCTTC. It translates to CASSEQGGSSYNEQFF.

This clone showed up just a few times. This sequence joins TRBV5-4 and TRBJ2-7; TRBD2 might be the D (5 bases). The ends were cut back, 1 base at V and 3 bases at J, with 11 bases in the middle. This CDR3 contains 14 residues. The germline V gene has CDR1 SGHNT and CDR2 YYREEE (reference sequence). The DNA for the CDR3 is TGTGCCAGCAGCTTGTGGGAGCTGAACTACGAGCAGTACTTC. It specifies CASSLWELNYEQYF.

The table lists this clone with a few counts. The V and J genes are TRBV27 and TRBJ2-7, with 7 nucleotides matching TRBD1. The length of the CDR3 is 14 residues. The germline V gene encodes CDR1 MNHEY and CDR2 SMNVEV (reference sequence). V dropped 6 bases and J dropped 3; count of bases not matched to a gene: 8. The CDR3: CASSTTGTHYEQYF. DNA of the CDR3: TGTGCCAGCAGCACGACAGGGACCCACTACGAGCAGTACTTC.

The chain joins TRBV11-2 to TRBJ2-1, with 7 bases aligning to TRBD2. CDR1 SGHAT and CDR2 FQNNGV come from the germline V gene. With 1 base clipped from V and 6 bases from J, the junction kept 3 bases outside the gene matches. The CDR3 extends over 14 amino acids. The CDR3 region is CASSLVGTTNEQFF. In nucleotides, the CDR3 is TGTGCCAGCAGCTTAGTAGGGACTACCAATGAGCAGTTCTTC.

The chain employs TRBV4-3 and TRBJ1-2; 7 bases map to TRBD1. Germline CDR1 is LGHNA and CDR2 is YSLEER. This CDR3 is built from 15 residues. J gave up 4 bases and V 2 bases, and 7 bases lay outside the gene matches. Here the CDR3 DNA reads TGCGCCAGCAGCCAAACGACGGGACAGCTCTATGGCTACACCTTC. It is translated as CASSQTTGQLYGYTF.

This chain uses TRBV30 with TRBJ2-3; D is unresolved. V was clipped by 5 bases and J by 6 bases, with 9 bases between them. The germline CDR1 and CDR2 sequences are GTSNPN and SVGIG (reference sequence). The CDR3 extends over 11 amino acids. The CDR3 protein is CAWGFSDTQYF. DNA of the CDR3: TGTGCCTGGGGCTTTTCCGATACGCAGTATTTT. Supplemented by reference TRBV30 and TRBJ2-3, the full variable domain reads SQTIHQWPATLVQPVGSPLSLECTVEGTSNPNLYWYRQAAGRGLQLLFYSVGIGQISSEVPQNLSASRPQDRQFILSSKKLLLSDSGFYLCAWGFSDTQYFGPGTRLTVL.

CDR3 sequence: CASSLGAGGTYNEQFF. The CDR3 DNA follows: TGTGCCAGCAGTTTAGGGGCGGGGGGGACATACAATGAGCAGTTCTTC. V and J are TRBV27 and TRBJ2-1; 9 bases are shared with TRBD2. Germline trimming cut 2 bases from V and 4 bases from J; bases unmatched to any gene: 6. The length of the CDR3 is 16 residues. Germline CDR1 and CDR2: MNHEY and SMNVEV (reference sequence).